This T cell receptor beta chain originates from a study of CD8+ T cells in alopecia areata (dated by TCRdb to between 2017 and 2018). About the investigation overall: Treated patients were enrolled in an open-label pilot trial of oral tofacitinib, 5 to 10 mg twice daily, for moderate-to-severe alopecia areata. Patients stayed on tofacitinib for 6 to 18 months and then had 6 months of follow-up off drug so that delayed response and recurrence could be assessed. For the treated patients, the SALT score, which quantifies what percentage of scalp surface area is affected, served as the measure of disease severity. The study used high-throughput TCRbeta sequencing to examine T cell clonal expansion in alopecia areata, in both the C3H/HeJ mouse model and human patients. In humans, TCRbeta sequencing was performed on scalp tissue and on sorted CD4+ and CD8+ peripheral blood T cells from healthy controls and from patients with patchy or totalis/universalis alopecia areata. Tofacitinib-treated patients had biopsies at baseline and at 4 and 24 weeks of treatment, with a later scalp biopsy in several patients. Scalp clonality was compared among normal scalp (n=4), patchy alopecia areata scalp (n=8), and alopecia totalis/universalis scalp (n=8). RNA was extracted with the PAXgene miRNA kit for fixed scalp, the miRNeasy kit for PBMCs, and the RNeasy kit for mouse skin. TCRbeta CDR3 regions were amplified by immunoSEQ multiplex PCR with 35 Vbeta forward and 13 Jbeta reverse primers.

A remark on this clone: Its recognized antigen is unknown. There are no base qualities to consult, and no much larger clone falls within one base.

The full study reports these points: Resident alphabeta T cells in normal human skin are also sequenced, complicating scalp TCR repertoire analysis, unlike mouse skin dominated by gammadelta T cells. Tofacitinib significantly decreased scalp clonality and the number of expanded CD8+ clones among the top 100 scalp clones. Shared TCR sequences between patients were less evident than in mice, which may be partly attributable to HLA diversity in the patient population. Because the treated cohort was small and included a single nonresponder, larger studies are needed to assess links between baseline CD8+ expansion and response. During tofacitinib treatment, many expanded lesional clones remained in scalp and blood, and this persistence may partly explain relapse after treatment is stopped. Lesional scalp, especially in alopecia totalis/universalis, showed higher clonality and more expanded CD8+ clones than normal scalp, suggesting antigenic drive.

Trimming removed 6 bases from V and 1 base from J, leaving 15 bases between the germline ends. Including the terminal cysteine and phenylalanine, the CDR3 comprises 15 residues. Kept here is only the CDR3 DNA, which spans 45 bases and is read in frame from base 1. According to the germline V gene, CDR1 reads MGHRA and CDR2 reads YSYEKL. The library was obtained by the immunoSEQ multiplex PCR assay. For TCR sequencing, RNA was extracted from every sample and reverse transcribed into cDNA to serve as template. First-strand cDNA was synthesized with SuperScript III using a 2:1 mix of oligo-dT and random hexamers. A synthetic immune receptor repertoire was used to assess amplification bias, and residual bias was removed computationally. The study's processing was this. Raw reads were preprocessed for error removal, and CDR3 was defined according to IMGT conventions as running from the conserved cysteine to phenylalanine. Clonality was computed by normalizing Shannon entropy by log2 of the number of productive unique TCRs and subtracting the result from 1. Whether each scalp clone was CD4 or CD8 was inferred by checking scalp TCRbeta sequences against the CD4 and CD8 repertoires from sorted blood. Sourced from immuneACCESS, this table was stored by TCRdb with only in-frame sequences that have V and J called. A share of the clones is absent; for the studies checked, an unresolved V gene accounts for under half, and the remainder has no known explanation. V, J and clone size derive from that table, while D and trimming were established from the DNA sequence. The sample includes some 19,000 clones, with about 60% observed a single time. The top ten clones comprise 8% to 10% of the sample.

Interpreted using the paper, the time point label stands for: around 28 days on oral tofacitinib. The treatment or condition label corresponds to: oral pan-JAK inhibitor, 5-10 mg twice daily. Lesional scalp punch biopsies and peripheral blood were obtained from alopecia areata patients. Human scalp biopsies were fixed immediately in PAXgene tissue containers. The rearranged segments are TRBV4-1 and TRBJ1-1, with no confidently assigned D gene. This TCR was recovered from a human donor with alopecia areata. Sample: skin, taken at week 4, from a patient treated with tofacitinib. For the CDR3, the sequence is CASRPPDGRNTEAFF. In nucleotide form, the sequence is TGCGCCAGCAGGCCTCCGGACGGGAGGAACACTGAAGCTTTCTTT.